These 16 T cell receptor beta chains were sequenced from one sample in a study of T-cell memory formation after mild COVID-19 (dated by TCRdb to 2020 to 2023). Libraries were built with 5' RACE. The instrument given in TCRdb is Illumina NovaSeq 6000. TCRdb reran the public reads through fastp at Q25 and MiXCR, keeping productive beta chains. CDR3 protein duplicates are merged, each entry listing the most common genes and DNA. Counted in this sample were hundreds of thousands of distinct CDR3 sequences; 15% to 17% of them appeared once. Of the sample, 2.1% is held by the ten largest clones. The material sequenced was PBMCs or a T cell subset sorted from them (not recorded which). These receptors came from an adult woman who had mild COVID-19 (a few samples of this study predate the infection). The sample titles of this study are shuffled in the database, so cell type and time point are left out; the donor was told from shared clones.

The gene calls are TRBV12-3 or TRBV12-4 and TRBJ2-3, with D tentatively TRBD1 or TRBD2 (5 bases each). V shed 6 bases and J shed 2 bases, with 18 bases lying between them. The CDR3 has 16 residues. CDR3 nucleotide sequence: TGTGCCAGCAGACGACCGGGGCCGGGGTCCACAGATACGCAGTATTTT. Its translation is CASRRPGPGSTDTQYF.

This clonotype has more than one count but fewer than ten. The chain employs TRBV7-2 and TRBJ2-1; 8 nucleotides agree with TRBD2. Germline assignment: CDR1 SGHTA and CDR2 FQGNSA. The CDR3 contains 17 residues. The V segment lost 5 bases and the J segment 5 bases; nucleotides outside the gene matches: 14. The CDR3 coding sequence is TGTGCCAGCAGCCCTAGCGGGCCCTCGGAAGCTAACAATGAGCAGTTCTTC. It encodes CASSPSGPSEANNEQFF.

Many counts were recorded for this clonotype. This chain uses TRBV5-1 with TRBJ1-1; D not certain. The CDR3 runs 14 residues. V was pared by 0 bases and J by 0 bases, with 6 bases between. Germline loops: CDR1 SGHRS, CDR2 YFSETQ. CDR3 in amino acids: CASSLAGMNTEAFF. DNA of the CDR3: TGCGCCAGCAGCTTGGCAGGCATGAACACTGAAGCTTTCTTT.

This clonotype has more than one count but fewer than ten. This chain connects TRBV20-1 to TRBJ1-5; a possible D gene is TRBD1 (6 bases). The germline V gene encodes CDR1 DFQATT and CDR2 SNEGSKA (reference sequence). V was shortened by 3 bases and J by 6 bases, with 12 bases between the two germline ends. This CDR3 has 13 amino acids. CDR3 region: CSASRGVGQPQHF. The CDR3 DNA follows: TGCAGTGCTAGTAGGGGGGTTGGTCAGCCCCAGCATTTT.

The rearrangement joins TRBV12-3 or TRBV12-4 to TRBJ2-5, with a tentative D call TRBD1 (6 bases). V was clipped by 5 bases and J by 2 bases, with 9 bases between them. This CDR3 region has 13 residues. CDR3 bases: TGTGCCAGCAGTCATGGACAGCAAGAGACCCAGTACTTC. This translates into CASSHGQQETQYF.

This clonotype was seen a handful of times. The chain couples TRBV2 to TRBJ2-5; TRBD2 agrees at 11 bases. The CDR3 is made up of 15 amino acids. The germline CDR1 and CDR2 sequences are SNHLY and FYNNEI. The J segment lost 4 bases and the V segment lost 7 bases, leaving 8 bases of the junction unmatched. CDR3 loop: CASNPRLAGGETQYF. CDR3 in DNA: TGTGCCAGCAACCCCAGGCTAGCGGGAGGAGAGACCCAGTACTTC.

DNA for the CDR3: TGTGCCAGCAGTTACAGGGGGCCTTCATGGAGCTCTGGGGCCAACGTCCTGACTTTC. It encodes CASSYRGPSWSSGANVLTF. This chain links TRBV6-5 with TRBJ2-6; TRBD1 agrees at 7 bases. The length of the CDR3 is 19 residues. The ends lost 2 bases at V and 0 bases at J; junction bases unmatched: 10. Germline loops: CDR1 MNHEY, CDR2 SVGAGI.

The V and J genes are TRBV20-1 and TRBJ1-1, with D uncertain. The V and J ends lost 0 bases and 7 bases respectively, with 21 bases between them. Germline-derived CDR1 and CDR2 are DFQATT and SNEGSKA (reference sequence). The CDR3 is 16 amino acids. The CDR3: CSARDSARQPEGEAFF. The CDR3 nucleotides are TGCAGTGCTAGAGATTCGGCGCGGCAACCTGAGGGTGAAGCTTTCTTT.

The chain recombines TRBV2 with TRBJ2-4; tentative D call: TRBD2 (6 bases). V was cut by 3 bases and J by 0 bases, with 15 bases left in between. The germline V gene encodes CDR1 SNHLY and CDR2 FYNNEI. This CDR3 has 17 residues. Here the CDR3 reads CASSDPAGTVAKNIQYF. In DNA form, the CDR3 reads TGTGCCAGCAGTGACCCCGCGGGGACGGTAGCCAAAAACATTCAGTACTTC.

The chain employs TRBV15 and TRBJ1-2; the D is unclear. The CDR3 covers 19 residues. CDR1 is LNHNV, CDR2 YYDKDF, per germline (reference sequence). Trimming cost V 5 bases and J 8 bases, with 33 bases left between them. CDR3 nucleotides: TGTGCCACCAGCCCCAGCCGGACGGTGGTGGAATGGCAGGCTCGGGGCTACACCTTC. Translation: CATSPSRTVVEWQARGYTF.

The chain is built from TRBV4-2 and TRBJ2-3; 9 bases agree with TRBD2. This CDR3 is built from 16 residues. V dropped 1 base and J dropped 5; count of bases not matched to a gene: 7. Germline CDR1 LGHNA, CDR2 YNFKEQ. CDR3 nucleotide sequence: TGTGCCAGCAGCCAAGTAGGAGCGGGAGGACGAGATACGCAGTATTTT. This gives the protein CASSQVGAGGRDTQYF.

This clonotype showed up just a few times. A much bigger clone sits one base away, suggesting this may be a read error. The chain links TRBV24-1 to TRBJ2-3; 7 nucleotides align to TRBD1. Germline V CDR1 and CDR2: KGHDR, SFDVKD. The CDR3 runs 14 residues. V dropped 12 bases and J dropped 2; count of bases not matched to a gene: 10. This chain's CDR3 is CASAHRGTTDTQYF. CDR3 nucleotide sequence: TGTGCCTCCGCGCACAGGGGTACCACAGATACGCAGTATTTT.

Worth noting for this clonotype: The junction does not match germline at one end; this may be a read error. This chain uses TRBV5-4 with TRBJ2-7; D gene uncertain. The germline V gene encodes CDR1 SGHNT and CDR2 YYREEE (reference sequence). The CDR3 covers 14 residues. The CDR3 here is CASSLDGQNYEQYF. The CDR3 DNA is TGCGCCAGCAGCTTGGACGGTCAGAACTACGAGCAGTACTTC. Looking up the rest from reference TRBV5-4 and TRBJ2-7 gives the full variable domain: ETGVTQSPTHLIKTRGQQVTLRCSSQSGHNTVSWYQQALGQGPQFIFQYYREEENGRGNFPPRFSGLQFPNYSSELNVNALELDDSALYLCASSLDGQNYEQYFGPGTRLTVT.

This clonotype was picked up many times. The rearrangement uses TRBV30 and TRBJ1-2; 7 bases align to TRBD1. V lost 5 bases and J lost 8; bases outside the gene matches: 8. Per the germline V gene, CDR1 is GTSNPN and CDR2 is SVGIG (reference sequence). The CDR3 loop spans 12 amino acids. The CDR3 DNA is TGTGCCTGGTCCACAGGGGCGAGAGGCTACACCTTC. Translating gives CAWSTGARGYTF.

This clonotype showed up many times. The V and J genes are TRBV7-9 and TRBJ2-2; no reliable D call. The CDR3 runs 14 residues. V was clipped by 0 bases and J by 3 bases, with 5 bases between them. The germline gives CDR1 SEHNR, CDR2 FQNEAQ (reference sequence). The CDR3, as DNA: TGTGCCAGCAGCTTAGCAGCATACACCGGGGAGCTGTTTTTT. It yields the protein CASSLAAYTGELFF. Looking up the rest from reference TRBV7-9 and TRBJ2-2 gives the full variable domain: DTGVSQNPRHKITKRGQNVTFRCDPISEHNRLYWYRQTLGQGPEFLTYFQNEAQLEKSRLLSDRFSAERPKGSFSTLEIQRTEQGDSAMYLCASSLAAYTGELFFGEGSRLTVL.

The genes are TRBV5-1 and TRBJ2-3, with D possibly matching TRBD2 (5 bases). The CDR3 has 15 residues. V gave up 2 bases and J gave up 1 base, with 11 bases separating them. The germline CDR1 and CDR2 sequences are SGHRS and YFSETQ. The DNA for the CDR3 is TGCGCCAGCAGCTTCGAGGGTCCCCGCACAGATACGCAGTATTTT. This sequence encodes CASSFEGPRTDTQYF.